Shown below are 28 T cell receptor beta chains from a single sample sequenced in a study of post-analysis software for immune sequencing data. Antigens for these TCRs are unknown. The authors incorporated unique molecular identifiers into the TCR beta cDNA libraries. TCRdb redid the calling of the PCR reads with MiXCR, one entry per CDR3 protein. This table holds 800,000 to 950,000 distinct CDR3 sequences, approximately 57% found once. Study conclusions and caveats: Patients showed TRBV5-6, TRBV5-1 and TRBV20-1 among five TRBV segments more frequent than in controls.

The sequencing sample was made of blood. These receptor sequences come from a girl aged 5-17 years with multiple sclerosis.

This clonotype appeared many times. The rearrangement uses TRBV4-1 and TRBJ2-7; no definite D call. From germline, CDR1 is MGHRA and CDR2 YSYEKL. V gave up 4 bases and J gave up 2 bases, with 9 bases separating them. The CDR3 is 13 residues long. The CDR3 is CASSLDWPYEQYF. Written as DNA, the CDR3 is TGCGCCAGCAGCCTTGACTGGCCCTACGAGCAGTACTTC.

Only a few counts were recorded for this clonotype. The chain recombines TRBV15 with TRBJ1-6; 11 bases match TRBD1. The trim removed 3 bases at V and 7 bases at J, leaving 2 bases unmatched. The CDR3 length is 15 residues. The germline gives CDR1 LNHNV, CDR2 YYDKDF (reference sequence). Here the CDR3 reads CATSSGTGGNSPLHF. Written as DNA, the CDR3 is TGTGCCACCAGCAGTGGGACAGGGGGGAATTCACCCCTCCACTTT.

This CDR3 is CASSLGWDSPLHF. The CDR3 nucleotides are TGCGCCAGCAGCCTCGGATGGGATTCACCCCTCCACTTT. This rearrangement joins TRBV5-1 to TRBJ1-6; the D is unclear. The germline CDR1 and CDR2 sequences are SGHRS and YFSETQ. With 4 bases removed from V and 8 bases from J, the gap between germline ends came to 10 bases. The CDR3 loop spans 13 amino acids.

This rearrangement joins TRBV9 to TRBJ2-3; the D is unclear. V gave up 1 base and J gave up 0 bases, with 9 bases separating them. Germline V CDR1 and CDR2: SGDLS, YYNGEE. The CDR3 has 15 residues. The CDR3 DNA is TGTGCCAGCAGCGTAACTCCTACTAGCACAGATACGCAGTATTTT. This sequence encodes CASSVTPTSTDTQYF.

The chain combines TRBV29-1 with TRBJ2-1, with 8 bases fitting TRBD2. The V segment lost 5 bases and the J segment 3 bases; nucleotides outside the gene matches: 6. The CDR3 loop spans 14 amino acids. Germline V lookup: CDR1 SQVTM, CDR2 ANQGSEA. DNA for the CDR3: TGCAGCGTTCAGCGGGGGCCGAGCTACAATGAGCAGTTCTTC. Translation gives CSVQRGPSYNEQFF.

V is TRBV18 and J is TRBJ2-3; the D gene is possibly TRBD1 (6 bases). The V and J ends lost 3 bases and 6 bases respectively, with 10 bases between them. The CDR3 length is 13 residues. Germline V gives CDR1 KGHSH, CDR2 LQKENI. In nucleotides, the CDR3 is TGTGCCAGCTCACCCCACAGGGCGGATACGCAGTATTTT. Its translation: CASSPHRADTQYF.

The chain recombines TRBV28 with TRBJ2-7; D not resolved. V gave up 3 bases and J gave up 0 bases, with 9 bases separating them. The CDR3 extends over 14 amino acids. CDR1 MDHEN and CDR2 SYDVKM come from the germline V gene. CDR3 residues: CASSLARNSYEQYF. As DNA, the CDR3 is TGTGCCAGCAGTTTGGCCAGGAACTCCTACGAGCAGTACTTC. The variable domain in full, completed from reference TRBV28 and TRBJ2-7, reads DVKVTQSSRYLVKRTGEKVFLECVQDMDHENMFWYRQDPGLGLRLIYFSYDVKMKEKGDIPEGYSVSREKKERFSLILESASTNQTSMYLCASSLARNSYEQYFGPGTRLTVT.

CDR3: CSAGTDVDTQYF. The CDR3 DNA reads TGCAGTGCTGGGACAGATGTAGATACGCAGTATTTT. This rearrangement joins TRBV20-1 to TRBJ2-3, with 7 bases identical to TRBD1. The V and J ends lost 5 bases and 5 bases, in that order; junction bases with no gene match: 4. The CDR3 totals 12 residues. Germline lookup yields CDR1 DFQATT and CDR2 SNEGSKA (reference sequence).

The V and J genes are TRBV20-1 and TRBJ2-1; 10 bases fit TRBD2. The germline V gene has CDR1 DFQATT and CDR2 SNEGSKA (reference sequence). The length of the CDR3 is 17 residues. V was clipped by 1 base and J by 4 bases; unmatched bases: 10. In DNA form, the CDR3 reads TGCAGTGCTAGAGGGTTGCTAGCGGGAGTAGGTTACAATGAGCAGTTCTTC. Its protein product is CSARGLLAGVGYNEQFF.

This clonotype was counted only a few times. The rearrangement joins TRBV12-3 or TRBV12-4 to TRBJ2-1; possible D gene TRBD1, 6 bases. V gave up 4 bases and J gave up 13 bases, with 14 bases separating them. The CDR3 is made up of 12 amino acids. DNA of the CDR3: TGTGCCAGCAGTTGGGACGGACAGTCCCAGTTCTTC. It is translated as CASSWDGQSQFF.

V and J are TRBV5-5 and TRBJ1-2; tentatively, D is TRBD1 (5 bases). The germline V and J ends were trimmed by 2 bases and 7 bases, with 15 bases remaining between them. Germline V lookup: CDR1 SGHKS, CDR2 YYEKEE (reference sequence). This CDR3 comprises 14 residues. CDR3 DNA: TGTGCCAGCAGCTTCGGCGACCGGGGCGGTGGCTACACCTTC. Translation: CASSFGDRGGGYTF.

The chain couples TRBV25-1 to TRBJ2-7, with D perhaps TRBD1 or TRBD2 (5 bases each). The last part of the DNA fits TRBJ2-4 better; the J call may be wrong. The CDR3 runs 14 residues. Per germline, CDR1 MGHDK and CDR2 SYGVNS. The CDR3 DNA sequence: TGTGCCAGCAGTGAGTCGTCCCGAGGGGACATTCAGTACTTC. It codes for CASSESSRGDIQYF.

The chain combines TRBV27 with TRBJ2-3; either TRBD1 or TRBD2 may fit D (5 bases each). The CDR3 extends over 16 amino acids. CDR1 is MNHEY and CDR2 is SMNVEV in the germline V gene (reference sequence). V was cut by 2 bases and J by 2 bases, with 14 bases left in between. For the CDR3, the DNA is TGTGCCAGCAGTTTAGCTCGGGGCCTTAACACAGATACGCAGTATTTT. Its translation: CASSLARGLNTDTQYF.

The rearrangement joins TRBV10-2 to TRBJ2-1; 12 positions match TRBD2. CDR3 size: 14 residues. Germline values: CDR1 WSHSY, CDR2 SAAADI. The V gene end was trimmed by 7 bases and the J gene end by 6 bases; junction bases not matched to a gene: 4. The CDR3, as DNA: TGCGCCAGCACCCTACTAGCGGGGGGCAATGAGCAGTTCTTC. Translated, it gives CASTLLAGGNEQFF.

This chain uses TRBV5-1 with TRBJ2-1; a possible D gene is TRBD1 (5 bases). V lost 0 bases, J lost 3 bases, and 13 bases lay in between. The CDR3 runs to 16 residues. Germline assignment: CDR1 SGHRS and CDR2 YFSETQ. The CDR3 DNA reads as TGCGCCAGCAGCTTGGTGAGTGGGGCGGTCTACAATGAGCAGTTCTTC. Protein product: CASSLVSGAVYNEQFF.

This rearrangement joins TRBV20-1 to TRBJ2-1; D ambiguous. V was trimmed by 0 bases and J by 0 bases, leaving 9 bases between them. This CDR3 comprises 15 residues. Germline CDR1 DFQATT, CDR2 SNEGSKA (reference sequence). CDR3 sequence (DNA): TGCAGTGCTAGAGATCATCGGGTCTCCTACAATGAGCAGTTCTTC. Translating it yields CSARDHRVSYNEQFF.

This clonotype has only a few counts. The chain uses TRBV4-1 and TRBJ2-5, with D perhaps matching TRBD2 (6 bases). The DNA end lines up better with TRBJ2-7; the J call may be wrong. Germline values: CDR1 MGHRA, CDR2 YSYEKL. The CDR3 consists of 16 residues. This CDR3 is CASSQGHRTNDYEQYF. The DNA for the CDR3 is TGCGCCAGCAGCCAAGGCCATCGGACTAACGATTACGAGCAGTACTTC.

This chain joins TRBV20-1 and TRBJ2-7, with 8 bases that match TRBD1. Germline CDR1 DFQATT, CDR2 SNEGSKA (reference sequence). CDR3 length: 15 residues. J was trimmed by 2 bases and V by 3 bases; bases with no gene match: 9. This CDR3 reads CSARAPGTGAYEQYF. CDR3 bases: TGCAGTGCTAGGGCCCCCGGGACAGGAGCCTACGAGCAGTACTTC.

This sequence joins TRBV30 and TRBJ2-3; D is undetermined. The germline CDR1 and CDR2 sequences are GTSNPN and SVGIG (reference sequence). With 6 bases removed from V and 6 bases from J, the gap between germline ends came to 10 bases. CDR3 size: 11 residues. The CDR3 DNA reads TGTGCCTGTACAGCTTTGGATACGCAGTATTTT. Translated: CACTALDTQYF.

The chain has TRBV11-2 and TRBJ2-4; 10 bases are shared with TRBD1. CDR1 SGHAT and CDR2 FQNNGV come from the germline V gene. The junction had 4 bases not matched to a gene; V was cut back by 5 bases and J by 6 bases. There are 14 residues in the CDR3. CDR3 region: CASSPGQGGNIQYF. DNA of the CDR3: TGTGCCAGCAGCCCCGGACAGGGGGGAAACATTCAGTACTTC.

V usage is TRBV6-6 and J usage is TRBJ2-4, with D unresolved. There are 14 residues in the CDR3. V was pared by 5 bases and J by 0 bases, with 8 bases between. CDR1 is MNHNY and CDR2 is SVGAGI in the germline V gene (reference sequence). CDR3 sequence (DNA): TGTGCCAGCAGTGGCAGCTCAGCCAAAAACATTCAGTACTTC. The encoded protein is CASSGSSAKNIQYF.

This clonotype was counted only a few times. The chain uses TRBV5-1 and TRBJ1-4; D perhaps matches TRBD1 (5 bases). CDR1 is SGHRS and CDR2 is YFSETQ in the germline V gene. CDR3 length equals 17 residues. V gave up 0 bases and J gave up 0 bases, with 12 bases separating them. DNA of the CDR3: TGCGCCAGCAGCTTGGTTGGCAGGGAGGCAACTAATGAAAAACTGTTTTTT. Protein: CASSLVGREATNEKLFF.

This clonotype was seen only once. The J gene is TRBJ1-5, the V gene TRBV18, with 7 bases lining up with TRBD1. The trim removed 3 bases at V and 7 bases at J, leaving 9 bases unmatched. Germline CDR1 and CDR2: KGHSH and LQKENI. The CDR3 loop spans 15 amino acids. The CDR3 spells CASSPQGGFEQPQHF. CDR3 coding DNA: TGTGCCAGCTCACCCCAGGGGGGATTCGAGCAGCCCCAGCATTTT.

A few counts support this clonotype. The chain carries TRBV6-6 and TRBJ1-6; tentative D call: TRBD1 (5 bases). CDR3 size: 12 residues. Trimming removed 0 bases at V and 18 bases at J, with 12 bases between. CDR1 MNHNY and CDR2 SVGAGI come from the germline V gene (reference sequence). The CDR3, as DNA: TGTGCCAGCAGTTACTCACGGGACCTATCCCACTTT. This codes for CASSYSRDLSHF.

This chain links TRBV29-1 with TRBJ2-5; D is undetermined. The end of the DNA aligns better with TRBJ2-7, so the J call may be wrong. This CDR3 has 15 amino acids. The germline gives CDR1 SQVTM, CDR2 ANQGSEA. CDR3: CSVEGPHVGSYEQYF. The CDR3 DNA is TGCAGCGTTGAAGGCCCCCATGTGGGTAGCTACGAGCAGTACTTC.

This clonotype was detected only a few times. V gene TRBV10-3 combines with J gene TRBJ1-1, with 7 bases that match TRBD1. CDR3 length: 13 amino acids. CDR1 ENHRY and CDR2 SYGVKD come from the germline V gene. Trimming took 8 bases from V and 2 from J; bases not matched to a gene: 5. The CDR3, as DNA: TGTGCCATCGGAGACAGGGTAAACACTGAAGCTTTCTTT. It encodes CAIGDRVNTEAFF.

The chain employs TRBV29-1 and TRBJ2-5; either TRBD1 or TRBD2 may fit D (5 bases each). The CDR3 is 11 amino acids. Germline V gene lookup returns CDR1 SQVTM and CDR2 ANQGSEA. V lost 7 bases, J lost 1 base, and 7 bases lay in between. The CDR3 DNA follows: TGCAGCGGGGGGACCCAAGAGACCCAGTACTTC. Translation: CSGGTQETQYF.

The genes are TRBV20-1 and TRBJ2-1; 8 bases line up with TRBD1. Germline V gene sequence: CDR1 DFQATT, CDR2 SNEGSKA (reference sequence). V was pared by 6 bases and J by 0 bases, with 7 bases of the junction left unmatched. CDR3 length: 15 residues. The CDR3 protein is CSANRQGSSYNEQFF. CDR3 nucleotide sequence: TGCAGTGCCAACCGACAGGGGAGCTCCTACAATGAGCAGTTCTTC.